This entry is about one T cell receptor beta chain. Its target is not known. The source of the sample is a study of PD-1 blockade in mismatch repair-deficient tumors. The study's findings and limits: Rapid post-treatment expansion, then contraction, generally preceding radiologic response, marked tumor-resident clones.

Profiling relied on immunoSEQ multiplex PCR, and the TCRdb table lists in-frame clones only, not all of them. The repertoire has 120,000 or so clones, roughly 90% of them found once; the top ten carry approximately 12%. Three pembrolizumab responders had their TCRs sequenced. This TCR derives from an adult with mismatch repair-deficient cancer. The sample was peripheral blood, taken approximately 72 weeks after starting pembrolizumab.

CDR3 residues: CASSRDSSGRNNEQFF. The CDR3 DNA reads TGCGCCAGCAGTCGAGATAGTAGCGGGAGGAACAATGAGCAGTTCTTC. The chain is built from TRBV4-1 and TRBJ2-1; 10 bases map to TRBD2. The trim removed 6 bases at V and 5 bases at J, leaving 10 bases unmatched. Germline CDR1 and CDR2: MGHRA and YSYEKL. The CDR3 length is 16 residues.